These 14 T cell receptor beta chains came from one sample sequenced in a study of cytomegalovirus exposure and HLA in healthy donors. The PCR ran on 60 Vbeta and 13 Jbeta primers. Produced via immunoSEQ multiplex PCR; TCRdb's table is partial and in-frame only. The sample consists of 150,000 to 200,000 clones, roughly 80% of them appearing once. The sample comprised PBMCs. The source is a young woman in good health and CMV-seronegative.

The chain uses TRBV18 and TRBJ2-7; possible D gene TRBD1, 6 bases. Trimming left V 6 bases short and J 2 bases short, with 17 bases between. The length of the CDR3 is 15 residues. Germline V lookup: CDR1 KGHSH, CDR2 LQKENI. The CDR3 is CASSQGSGATYEQYF. CDR3 in DNA: TGTGCCAGCTCGCAGGGTTCAGGGGCCACCTACGAGCAGTACTTC.

CDR3 protein: CASSLSGQGAQHF. The CDR3 nucleotides read TGTGCCAGCAGTTTATCGGGGCAAGGGGCCCAGCATTTT. The chain links TRBV27 to TRBJ1-5, with a possible D match to TRBD1 (5 bases). CDR3 length equals 13 residues. Per the germline V gene, CDR1 is MNHEY and CDR2 is SMNVEV (reference sequence). Trimming removed 0 bases from V and 11 bases from J, with 11 bases in between.

V usage is TRBV2 and J usage is TRBJ2-2; 8 positions match TRBD1. The CDR3 spans 15 residues. The junction had 11 bases not matched to a gene; V was cut back by 7 bases and J by 7 bases. Germline CDR1 reads SNHLY; CDR2 reads FYNNEI. The CDR3 spells CASIMRQGYNGELFF. The CDR3 coding sequence is TGTGCCAGCATAATGAGACAGGGGTATAACGGGGAGCTGTTTTTT.

This clone was counted between two and nine times. V usage is TRBV6-5 and J usage is TRBJ1-5; D unclear. CDR3 length equals 14 residues. The germline V gene has CDR1 MNHEY and CDR2 SVGAGI. V was clipped by 6 bases and J by 3 bases, with 12 bases between them. The CDR3 DNA follows: TGTGCCAGCAGCCCCGACATGGCCAATCAGCCCCAGCATTTT. Encoded protein: CASSPDMANQPQHF.

The rearrangement links TRBV7-3 to TRBJ2-3; no definite D call. The CDR3 is 12 residues long. The ends were cut back, 5 bases at V and 1 base at J, with 4 bases in the middle. Per germline, CDR1 SGHTA and CDR2 FQGTGA. This CDR3 reads CASSLRTDTQYF. The CDR3, as DNA: TGTGCCAGCAGCCTTCGCACAGATACGCAGTATTTT.

The chain is built from TRBV5-1 and TRBJ1-1, with a weak D call TRBD1 (6 bases). The V end was cut by 2 bases, the J end by 1 base, with 18 bases between. Looked up from germline, CDR1 is SGHRS and CDR2 is YFSETQ. The CDR3 is 17 residues long. CDR3 sequence: CASSLSLVGTQNTEAFF. The CDR3, as DNA: TGCGCCAGCAGCTTAAGCTTAGTTGGGACACAGAACACTGAAGCTTTCTTT.

V gene TRBV18 combines with J gene TRBJ2-1, with a weak D call TRBD1 (5 bases). CDR3 length: 16 amino acids. V gave up 0 bases and J gave up 4 bases, with 13 bases separating them. In germline, CDR1 is KGHSH, CDR2 LQKENI. Written as DNA, the CDR3 is TGTGCCAGCTCACCACCGCTAAGGGGATGGTACAATGAGCAGTTCTTC. Translation gives CASSPPLRGWYNEQFF.

This chain uses TRBV27 with TRBJ2-7; D is undetermined. The V end lost 5 bases, the J end lost 4 bases, and 12 bases lay between the germline ends. Germline V lookup: CDR1 MNHEY, CDR2 SMNVEV (reference sequence). The CDR3 loop spans 13 amino acids. The CDR3 here is CASSLSIAYEQYF. CDR3 coding DNA: TGTGCCAGCAGTCTCTCTATAGCATACGAGCAGTACTTC.

The chain uses TRBV28 and TRBJ1-1; 10 nucleotides line up with TRBD1. Germline V gene lookup returns CDR1 MDHEN and CDR2 SYDVKM. The CDR3 consists of 16 residues. Trimming took 6 bases from V and 1 from J; bases not matched to a gene: 8. DNA for the CDR3: TGTGCCAGCAGAGGACCCGGGACAGGGGAGAACACTGAAGCTTTCTTT. It yields the protein CASRGPGTGENTEAFF.

The chain couples TRBV7-2 to TRBJ2-5; TRBD1 agrees at 10 bases. Germline-derived CDR1 and CDR2 are SGHTA and FQGNSA. The junction had 8 bases not matched to a gene; V was cut back by 6 bases and J by 4 bases. The CDR3 spans 15 residues. The CDR3 nucleotides are TGTGCCAGCAGACTAGCTGGGACAGGGGCAGAGACCCAGTACTTC. It translates to CASRLAGTGAETQYF.

The rearrangement joins TRBV19 to TRBJ2-2; 7 nucleotides line up with TRBD2. Germline lookup yields CDR1 LNHDA and CDR2 SQIVND (reference sequence). CDR3 length equals 13 residues. V was pared by 9 bases and J by 4 bases, with 5 bases of the junction left unmatched. Here the CDR3 DNA reads TGTGCCAGCCTCCGCGGGGGCACCGGGGAGCTGTTTTTT. Amino acids: CASLRGGTGELFF. Looking up the rest from reference TRBV19 and TRBJ2-2 gives the full variable domain: DGGITQSPKYLFRKEGQNVTLSCEQNLNHDAMYWYRQDPGQGLRLIYYSQIVNDFQKGDIAEGYSVSREKKESFPLTVTSAQKNPTAFYLCASLRGGTGELFFGEGSRLTVL.

This clone was seen just once. The chain carries TRBV2 and TRBJ1-1; no definite D call. Germline V lookup: CDR1 SNHLY, CDR2 FYNNEI. The V end was cut by 4 bases, the J end by 0 bases, with 6 bases between. The CDR3 extends over 13 amino acids. This chain's CDR3 is CASSVEVNTEAFF. The CDR3 DNA reads TGTGCCAGCAGTGTGGAGGTGAACACTGAAGCTTTCTTT.

This clone was seen once. Its ends do not fully match the called genes, so a read error is possible. The chain couples TRBV7-9 to TRBJ2-1; TRBD2 matches 15 bases. CDR1 and CDR2 (germline): SEHNR, FQNEAQ (reference sequence). CDR3 length equals 17 residues. CDR3 amino acids: CSSSSPGLAGGGNEQFF. CDR3 nucleotides: TGTTCCAGCAGCTCCCCTGGACTAGCGGGAGGGGGCAATGAGCAGTTCTTC.

The chain recombines TRBV19 with TRBJ1-1; TRBD1 agrees at 7 bases. CDR3 length: 13 amino acids. After removal of 5 bases from V and 6 bases from J, the junction contained 6 bases not matched to a gene. The V gene's germline CDR1 is LNHDA and CDR2 SQIVND (reference sequence). CDR3 nucleotides: TGTGCCAGTAGTCGTCCCGGGACAGCTGAAGCTTTCTTT. Amino acids: CASSRPGTAEAFF.